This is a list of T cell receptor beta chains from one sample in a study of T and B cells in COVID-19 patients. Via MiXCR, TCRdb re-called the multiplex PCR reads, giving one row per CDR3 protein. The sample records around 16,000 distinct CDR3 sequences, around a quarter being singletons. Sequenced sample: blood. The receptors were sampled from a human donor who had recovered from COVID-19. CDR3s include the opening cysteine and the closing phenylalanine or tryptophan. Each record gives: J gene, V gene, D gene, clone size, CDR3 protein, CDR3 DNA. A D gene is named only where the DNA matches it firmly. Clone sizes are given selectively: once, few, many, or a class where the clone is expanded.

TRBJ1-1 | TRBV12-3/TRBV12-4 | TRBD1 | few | CASSLQGAGNTEAFF | TGTGCCAGCAGTCTACAGGGGGCGGGGAACACTGAAGCTTTCTTT
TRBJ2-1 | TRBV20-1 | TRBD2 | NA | CSADLAGGPSSYNEQFF | TGCAGTGCTGACCTAGCGGGGGGCCCTAGCTCCTACAATGAGCAGTTCTTC
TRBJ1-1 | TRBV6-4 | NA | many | CASSDSDNTEAFF | TGTGCCAGCAGTGACTCGGACAACACTGAAGCTTTCTTT
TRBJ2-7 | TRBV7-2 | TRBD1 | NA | CASSLEGGKQYF | TGTGCCAGCAGCTTAGAAGGGGGCAAGCAGTACTTC
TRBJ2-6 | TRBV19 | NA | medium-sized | CASSSGSGSGANVLTF | TGTGCCAGTAGTTCAGGGTCCGGGTCTGGGGCCAACGTCCTGACTTTC
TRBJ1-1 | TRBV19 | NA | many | CASSLKVAGNTEAFF | TGTGCCAGTAGTTTAAAGGTAGCGGGGAACACTGAAGCTTTCTTT
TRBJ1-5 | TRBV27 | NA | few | CASARRGGSNQPQHF | TGTGCCAGCGCCCGCCGAGGGGGGAGCAATCAGCCCCAGCATTTT
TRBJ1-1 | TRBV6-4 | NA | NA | CASKSPEAFF | TGTGCCAGCAAATCCCCTGAAGCTTTCTTT
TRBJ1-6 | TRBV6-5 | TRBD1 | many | CASRNEGQLLSPLHF | TGTGCCAGCAGGAACGAGGGACAGCTACTATCACCCCTCCACTTT
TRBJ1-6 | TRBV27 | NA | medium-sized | CASSLTGDSPLHF | TGTGCCAGCAGTTTAACTGGGGATTCACCCCTCCACTTT
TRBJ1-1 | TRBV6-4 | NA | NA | CASSDFFGATEAFF | TGTGCCAGCAGTGACTTCTTCGGGGCCACTGAAGCTTTCTTT
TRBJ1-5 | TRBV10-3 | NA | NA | CAISEEVRGRGGQPQHF | TGTGCCATCAGTGAAGAGGTCCGGGGTAGGGGAGGTCAGCCCCAGCATTTT
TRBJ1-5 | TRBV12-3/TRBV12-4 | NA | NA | CASSFRFGLNQGGGVSNQPQHF | TGTGCCAGCAGTTTTCGTTTTGGGCTCAACCAGGGTGGGGGGGTCAGCAATCAGCCCCAGCATTTT
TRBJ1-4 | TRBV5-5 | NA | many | CASSHTLQGRNEKLFF | TGTGCCAGCAGCCACACACTACAGGGTCGGAATGAAAAACTGTTTTTT
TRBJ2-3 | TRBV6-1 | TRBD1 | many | CASSLQGAASTDTQYF | TGTGCCAGCAGTCTACAGGGGGCGGCTAGCACAGATACGCAGTATTTT
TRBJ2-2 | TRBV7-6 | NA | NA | CASSSREPGTGELFF | TGTGCCAGCAGCTCAAGGGAGCCGGGGACCGGGGAGCTGTTTTTT
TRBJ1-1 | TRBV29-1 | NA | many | CSVEDRGGGAFF | TGCAGCGTTGAAGACAGGGGAGGAGGGGCTTTCTTT
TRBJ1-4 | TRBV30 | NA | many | CASAGAGEKLFF | TGTGCCTCGGCAGGGGCGGGTGAAAAACTGTTTTTT
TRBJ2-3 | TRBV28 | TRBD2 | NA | CASGPVLAGVKDTQYF | TGTGCCAGCGGCCCGGTACTAGCGGGAGTTAAAGATACGCAGTATTTT
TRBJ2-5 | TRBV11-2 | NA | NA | CASSSPQAAQETQYF | TGTGCCAGCAGCTCACCCCAGGCCGCCCAAGAGACCCAGTACTTC
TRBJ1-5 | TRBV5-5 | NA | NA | CASSTTSYSNQPQHF | TGTGCCAGCAGTACCACATCGTATAGCAATCAGCCCCAGCATTTT
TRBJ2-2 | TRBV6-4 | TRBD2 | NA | CASSDSERDSTGELFF | TGTGCCAGCAGTGACTCTGAGCGGGATTCCACCGGGGAGCTGTTTTTT
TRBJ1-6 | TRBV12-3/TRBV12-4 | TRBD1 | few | CASSELGGVNSPLHF | TGTGCCAGTTCCGAGCTAGGGGGCGTGAATTCACCCCTCCACTTT
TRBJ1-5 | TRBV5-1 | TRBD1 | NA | CASSVGGSSNQPQHF | TGCGCCAGCAGCGTAGGGGGCTCGAGCAATCAGCCCCAGCATTTT
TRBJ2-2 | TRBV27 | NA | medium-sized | CASSPGVAPGELFF | TGTGCCAGCAGTCCGGGAGTGGCACCCGGGGAGCTGTTTTTT
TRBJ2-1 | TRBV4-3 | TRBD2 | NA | CASSTGTRARDEQFF | TGCGCCAGCAGCACTGGGACTAGGGCCAGGGATGAGCAGTTCTTC
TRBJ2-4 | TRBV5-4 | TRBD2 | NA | CASSTGGTSGGLGYF | TGTGCCAGCAGCACAGGGGGGACTAGCGGGGGCCTGGGGTACTTC
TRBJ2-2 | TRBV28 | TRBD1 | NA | CASGRTGFRWELFF | TGTGCCAGCGGCCGGACAGGGTTTAGGTGGGAGCTGTTTTTT
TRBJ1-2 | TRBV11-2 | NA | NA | CASSFGTDGSGYTF | TGTGCCAGCAGCTTTGGGACGGACGGGAGTGGCTACACCTTC
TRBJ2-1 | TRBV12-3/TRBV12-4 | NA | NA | CASTHHGAYLNEQFF | TGTGCCAGCACCCACCACGGAGCTTATCTCAATGAGCAGTTCTTC
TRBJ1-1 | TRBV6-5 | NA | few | CASSYGARDTEAFF | TGTGCCAGCAGTTACGGGGCGCGGGACACTGAAGCTTTCTTT
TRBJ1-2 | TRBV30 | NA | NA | CAWIRGAPYGYTF | TGTGCCTGGATTCGGGGGGCCCCCTATGGCTACACCTTC
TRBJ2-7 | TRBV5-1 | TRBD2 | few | CASTGLAGGPGVEQYF | TGCGCCAGCACCGGACTAGCGGGAGGGCCTGGAGTCGAGCAGTACTTC
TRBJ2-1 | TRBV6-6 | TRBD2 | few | CASSTGTSGYNEQFF | TGTGCCAGCAGTACCGGGACTAGCGGGTACAATGAGCAGTTCTTC
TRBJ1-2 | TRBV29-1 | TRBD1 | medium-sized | CSVGQGDYGYTF | TGCAGCGTTGGGCAGGGGGACTATGGCTACACCTTC
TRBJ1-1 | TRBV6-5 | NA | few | CASSEALNTEAFF | TGTGCCAGCAGCGAAGCGTTGAACACTGAAGCTTTCTTT
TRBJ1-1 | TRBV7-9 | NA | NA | CASSLQGREAFF | TGTGCCAGCAGCTTACAGGGTAGGGAAGCTTTCTTT
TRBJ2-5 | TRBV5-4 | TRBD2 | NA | CASSYDGLAEETQYF | TGTGCCAGCAGCTATGACGGACTAGCTGAAGAGACCCAGTACTTC
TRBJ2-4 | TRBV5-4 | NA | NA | CASSLGGDRLAKNIQYF | TGTGCCAGCAGCCTGGGGGGGGACAGATTAGCCAAAAACATTCAGTACTTC
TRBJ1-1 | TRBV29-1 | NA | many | CSVALGGGAEAFF | TGCAGCGTCGCTCTGGGGGGAGGCGCTGAAGCTTTCTTT
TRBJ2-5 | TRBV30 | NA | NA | CAWSVIGGTQYF | TGTGCCTGGAGTGTAATTGGGGGGACCCAGTACTTC
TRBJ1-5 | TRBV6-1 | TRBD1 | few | CASTKQGANQPQHF | TGTGCCAGCACCAAGCAGGGGGCCAATCAGCCCCAGCATTTT
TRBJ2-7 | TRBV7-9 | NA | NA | CASSGGDRPFSDVTYEQYF | TGTGCCAGCAGCGGCGGGGACAGACCTTTTTCGGACGTTACCTACGAGCAGTACTTC
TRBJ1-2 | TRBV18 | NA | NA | CASSLGTPYGYTF | TGTGCCAGCTCCCTTGGGACACCTTATGGCTACACCTTC